The sequence of this TCR beta chain was determined in a study of regulatory T cells in long-lasting Graves disease. Time point reported: persistent/refractory GD, antithyroid drugs over 5 years with positive TRAb. PBMCs provided the RNA from which the TCR library was made. HTBI primers from iRepertoire and Arm-PCR of CDR3 regions yielded the TCR beta libraries. TCRdb passed the multiplex PCR reads through MiXCR, listing each CDR3 protein once. There are some 330,000 distinct CDR3 sequences in the sample; roughly 23% occur only once, and around 30% lies in the top ten. This clonotype appeared a few times. The sequencing here drew on peripheral blood mononuclear cells (PBMCs), taken when the disease was refractory, from a patient treated with antithyroid drugs. The clonotype comes from a woman aged 40 to 50 with Graves disease.

CDR3 nucleotide sequence: TGCAGTGCTAGAGATGCCCAGGGACATCAGCCCCAGCATTTT. Translation gives CSARDAQGHQPQHF. The gene calls are TRBV20-1 and TRBJ1-5, with D maybe TRBD1 (5 bases). Trimming shortened V by 0 bases and J by 5 bases, and 11 bases separated the two germline ends. Germline V lookup: CDR1 DFQATT, CDR2 SNEGSKA (reference sequence). The CDR3 is made up of 14 amino acids.